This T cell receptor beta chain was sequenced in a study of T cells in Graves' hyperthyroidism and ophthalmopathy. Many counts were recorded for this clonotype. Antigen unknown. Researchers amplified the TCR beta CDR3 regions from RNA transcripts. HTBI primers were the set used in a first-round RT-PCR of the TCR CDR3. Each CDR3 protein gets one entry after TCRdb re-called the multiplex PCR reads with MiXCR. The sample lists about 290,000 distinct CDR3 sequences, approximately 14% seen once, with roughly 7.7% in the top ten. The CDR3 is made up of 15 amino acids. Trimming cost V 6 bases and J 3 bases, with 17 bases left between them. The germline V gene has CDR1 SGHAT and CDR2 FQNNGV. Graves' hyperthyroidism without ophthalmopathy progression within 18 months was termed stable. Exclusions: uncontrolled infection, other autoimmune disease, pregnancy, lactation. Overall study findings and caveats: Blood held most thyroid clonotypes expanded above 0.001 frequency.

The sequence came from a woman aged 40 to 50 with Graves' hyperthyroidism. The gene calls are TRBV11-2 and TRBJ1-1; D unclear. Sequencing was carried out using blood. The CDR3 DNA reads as TGTGCCAGCAGGCTCCGGCGGGGTGGGGACACTGAAGCTTTCTTT. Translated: CASRLRRGGDTEAFF.